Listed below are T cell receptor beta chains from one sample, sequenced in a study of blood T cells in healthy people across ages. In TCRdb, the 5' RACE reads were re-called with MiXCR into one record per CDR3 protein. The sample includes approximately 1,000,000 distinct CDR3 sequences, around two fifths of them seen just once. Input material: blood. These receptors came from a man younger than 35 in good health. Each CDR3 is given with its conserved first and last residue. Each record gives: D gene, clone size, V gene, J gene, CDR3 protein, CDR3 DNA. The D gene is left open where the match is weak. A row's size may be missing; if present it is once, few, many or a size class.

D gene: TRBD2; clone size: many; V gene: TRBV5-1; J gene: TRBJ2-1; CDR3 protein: CASSLSGGDIQTKQFF; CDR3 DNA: TGCGCCAGCAGCCTTAGCGGGGGAGACATACAAACCAAGCAGTTCTTC
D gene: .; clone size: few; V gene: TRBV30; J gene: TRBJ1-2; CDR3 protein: CAWSPGLGYTF; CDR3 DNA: TGTGCCTGGAGTCCGGGATTAGGCTACACCTTC
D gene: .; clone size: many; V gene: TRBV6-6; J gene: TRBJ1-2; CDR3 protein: CASSYVGYYGYTF; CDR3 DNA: TGTGCCAGCAGTTACGTAGGGTACTATGGCTACACCTTC
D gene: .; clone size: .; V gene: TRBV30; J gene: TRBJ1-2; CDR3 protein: CAWSARTDYTF; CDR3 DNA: TGTGCCTGGAGTGCCCGCACTGACTACACCTTC
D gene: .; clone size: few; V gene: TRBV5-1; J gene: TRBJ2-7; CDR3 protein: CASSLVDNEQYF; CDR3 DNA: TGTGCCAGCAGCTTGGTAGACAATGAGCAGTACTTC
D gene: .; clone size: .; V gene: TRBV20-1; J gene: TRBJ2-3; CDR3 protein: CSARKRSVVGTDTQYF; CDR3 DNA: TGCAGTGCTCGGAAGAGAAGCGTCGTAGGGACAGATACGCAGTATTTT
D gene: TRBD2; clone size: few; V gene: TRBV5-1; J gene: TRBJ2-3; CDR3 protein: CASSMAGDTDTQYF; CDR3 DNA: TGCGCCAGCAGCATGGCGGGGGACACAGATACGCAGTATTTT
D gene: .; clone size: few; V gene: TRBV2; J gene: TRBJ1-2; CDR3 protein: CASSRRKTEQYGYTF; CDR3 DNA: TGTGCCAGCAGTAGGAGAAAGACAGAACAGTATGGCTACACCTTC
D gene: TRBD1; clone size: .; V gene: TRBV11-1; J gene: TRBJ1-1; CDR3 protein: CASSAGGAYTEAFF; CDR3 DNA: TGTGCCAGCAGCGCAGGGGGCGCGTACACTGAAGCTTTCTTT
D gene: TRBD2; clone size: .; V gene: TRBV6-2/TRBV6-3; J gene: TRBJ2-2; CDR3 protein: CASSQLGGATGELFF; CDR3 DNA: TGTGCCAGCAGCCAACTCGGGGGGGCCACCGGGGAGCTGTTTTTT
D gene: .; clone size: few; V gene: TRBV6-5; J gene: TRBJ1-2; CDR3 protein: CASSRTANFYGYTF; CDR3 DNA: TGTGCCAGCAGTCGGACAGCCAATTTCTATGGCTACACCTTC
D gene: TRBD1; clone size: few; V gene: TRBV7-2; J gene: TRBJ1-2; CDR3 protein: CASSYWTGGDANYGYTF; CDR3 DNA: TGTGCCAGCAGCTACTGGACAGGGGGGGACGCTAACTATGGCTACACCTTC
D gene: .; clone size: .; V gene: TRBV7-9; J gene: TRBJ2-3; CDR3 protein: CASSGRAFPDTQYF; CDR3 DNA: TGTGCCAGCTCCGGACGAGCATTCCCAGATACGCAGTATTTT
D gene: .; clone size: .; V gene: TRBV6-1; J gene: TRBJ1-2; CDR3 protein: CASEGDYTF; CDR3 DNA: TGTGCCAGCGAAGGCGACTACACCTTC
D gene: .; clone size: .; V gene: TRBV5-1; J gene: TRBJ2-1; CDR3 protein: CASSLAGPLSYNEQFF; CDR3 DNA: TGCGCCAGCAGCTTGGCCGGGCCTTTGTCCTACAATGAGCAGTTCTTC
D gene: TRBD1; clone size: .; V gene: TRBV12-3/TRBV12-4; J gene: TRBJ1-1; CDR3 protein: CASRPSSGDRVVLNTEAFF; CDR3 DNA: TGTGCCAGCAGGCCTAGCTCAGGGGACAGGGTGGTTCTTAACACTGAAGCTTTCTTT
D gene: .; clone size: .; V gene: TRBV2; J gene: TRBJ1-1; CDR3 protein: CASSEAQNTEAFF; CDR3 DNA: TGTGCCAGCAGTGAGGCTCAGAACACTGAAGCTTTCTTT
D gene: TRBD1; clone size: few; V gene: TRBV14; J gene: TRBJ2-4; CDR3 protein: CASGQVSNRGNEQYF; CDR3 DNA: TGTGCCAGCGGCCAAGTATCGAACAGGGGCAATGAGCAGTACTTC
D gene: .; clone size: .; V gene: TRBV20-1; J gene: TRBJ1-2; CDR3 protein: CSARQDKDYGYTF; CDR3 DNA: TGCAGTGCTAGACAGGACAAAGACTATGGCTACACCTTC
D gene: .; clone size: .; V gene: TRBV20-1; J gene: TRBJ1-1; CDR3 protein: CSARDPPTGLVTEAFF; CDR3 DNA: TGCAGTGCTAGAGATCCGCCGACAGGATTGGTCACTGAAGCTTTCTTT
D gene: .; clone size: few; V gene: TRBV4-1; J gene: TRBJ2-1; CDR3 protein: CASSRGHNEQFF; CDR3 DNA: TGCGCCAGCAGCCGGGGCCACAATGAGCAGTTCTTC
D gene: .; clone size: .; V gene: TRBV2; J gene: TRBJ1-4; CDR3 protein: CASSEVRGSREKLFF; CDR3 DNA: TGTGCCAGCAGTGAAGTAAGGGGGTCACGGGAAAAACTGTTTTTT
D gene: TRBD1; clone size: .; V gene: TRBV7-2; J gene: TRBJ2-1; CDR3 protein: CASRPSQASGGNEQFF; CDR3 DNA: TGTGCCAGCAGGCCCTCCCAGGCATCAGGGGGCAATGAGCAGTTCTTC
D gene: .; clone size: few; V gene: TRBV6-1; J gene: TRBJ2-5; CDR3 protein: CASTRLVGETQYF; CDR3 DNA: TGTGCCAGCACACGTCTCGTAGGGGAGACCCAGTACTTC
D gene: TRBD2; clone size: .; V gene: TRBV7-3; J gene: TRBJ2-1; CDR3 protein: CASSLDVRGSLGEQFF; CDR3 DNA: TGTGCCAGCAGCTTAGATGTGCGGGGGAGTTTGGGTGAGCAGTTCTTC
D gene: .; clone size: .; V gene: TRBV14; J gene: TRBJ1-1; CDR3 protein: CASSQGEQAFF; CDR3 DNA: TGTGCCAGCAGCCAAGGAGAACAAGCTTTCTTT
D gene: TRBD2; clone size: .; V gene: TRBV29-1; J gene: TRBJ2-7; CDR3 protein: CSVGLAGGNEQYF; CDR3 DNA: TGCAGCGTGGGACTAGCGGGGGGCAATGAGCAGTACTTC
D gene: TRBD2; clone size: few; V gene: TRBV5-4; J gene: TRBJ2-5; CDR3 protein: CASSEGLAIETQYF; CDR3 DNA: TGTGCCAGCAGCGAGGGACTAGCGATAGAGACCCAGTACTTC
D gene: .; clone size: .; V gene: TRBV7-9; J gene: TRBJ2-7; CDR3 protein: CASSLAPGGGYEQYF; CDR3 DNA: TGTGCCAGCAGCTTAGCGCCAGGGGGAGGATACGAGCAGTACTTC
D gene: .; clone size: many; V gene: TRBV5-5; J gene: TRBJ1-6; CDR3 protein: CASSLAGNNSPLHF; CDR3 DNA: TGTGCCAGCAGCTTAGCGGGGAACAATTCACCCCTCCACTTT
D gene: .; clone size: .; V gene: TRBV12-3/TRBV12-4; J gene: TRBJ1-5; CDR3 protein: CASSLGPSGGEQHF; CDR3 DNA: TGTGCCAGCAGTTTAGGCCCTTCCGGAGGAGAACAGCATTTT
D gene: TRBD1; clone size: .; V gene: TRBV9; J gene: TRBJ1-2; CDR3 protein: CASSDRVHGYTF; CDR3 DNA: TGTGCCAGCAGTGACAGGGTTCATGGCTACACCTTC
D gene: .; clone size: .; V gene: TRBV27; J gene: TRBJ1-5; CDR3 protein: CASNIQGGNNQPQHF; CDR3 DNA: TGTGCCAGCAACATACAGGGAGGTAACAATCAGCCCCAGCATTTT
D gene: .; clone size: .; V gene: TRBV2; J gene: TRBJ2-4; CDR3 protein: CASEKTSNIQYF; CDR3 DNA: TGTGCCAGCGAAAAGACCTCAAACATTCAGTACTTC
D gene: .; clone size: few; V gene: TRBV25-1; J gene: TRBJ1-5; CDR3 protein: CASSDRGGGDNQPQHF; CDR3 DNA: TGTGCCAGCAGTGATAGGGGCGGTGGGGACAATCAGCCCCAGCATTTT
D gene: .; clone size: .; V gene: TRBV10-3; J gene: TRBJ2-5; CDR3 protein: CANSESGRQETQYF; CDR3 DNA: TGTGCCAACAGTGAGTCGGGACGGCAAGAGACCCAGTACTTC
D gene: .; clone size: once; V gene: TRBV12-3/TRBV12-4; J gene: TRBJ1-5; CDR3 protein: CASSLAGAPQHF; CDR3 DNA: TGTGCCAGCAGTTTAGCGGGCGCGCCCCAGCATTTT
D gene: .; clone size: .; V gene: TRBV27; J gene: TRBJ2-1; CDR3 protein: CASSSTPTGSGYEQFF; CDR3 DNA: TGTGCCAGCAGTTCGACTCCCACAGGGAGTGGATATGAGCAGTTCTTC
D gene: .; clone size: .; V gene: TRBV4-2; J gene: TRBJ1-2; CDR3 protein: CASSQEGEANYGYTF; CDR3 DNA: TGTGCCAGCAGCCAAGAGGGGGAGGCTAACTATGGCTACACCTTC
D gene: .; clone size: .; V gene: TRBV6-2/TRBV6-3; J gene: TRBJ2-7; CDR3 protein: CASSYSYRADYEQYF; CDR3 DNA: TGTGCCAGCAGTTACTCCTACAGGGCTGACTACGAGCAGTACTTC
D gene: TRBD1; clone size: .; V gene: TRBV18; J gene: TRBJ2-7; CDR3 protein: CASSETGVGDEQYF; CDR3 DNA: TGTGCCAGCTCAGAGACAGGGGTAGGCGACGAGCAGTACTTC
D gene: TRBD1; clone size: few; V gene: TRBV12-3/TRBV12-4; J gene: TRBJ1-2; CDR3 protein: CASSLWTGGLSYGGYTF; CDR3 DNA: TGTGCCAGCAGTCTTTGGACAGGGGGTTTATCTTATGGTGGCTACACCTTC
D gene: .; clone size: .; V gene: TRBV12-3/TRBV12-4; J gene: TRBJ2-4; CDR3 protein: CASSTWTEESIQYF; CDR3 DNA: TGTGCCAGCAGTACTTGGACAGAGGAAAGCATTCAGTACTTC
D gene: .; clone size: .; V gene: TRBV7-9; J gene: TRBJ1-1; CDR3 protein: CASILTGSEAFF; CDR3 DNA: TGTGCCAGCATCCTGACGGGATCTGAAGCTTTCTTT
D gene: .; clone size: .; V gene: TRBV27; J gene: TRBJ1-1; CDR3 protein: CATKAGRFTEAFF; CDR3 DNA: TGTGCCACCAAGGCAGGGCGGTTCACTGAAGCTTTCTTT
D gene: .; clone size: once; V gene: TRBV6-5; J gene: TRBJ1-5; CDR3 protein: CASSLLRGDVDQPQHF; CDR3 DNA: TGTGCCAGCAGTCTACTCAGGGGCGATGTAGATCAGCCCCAGCATTTT
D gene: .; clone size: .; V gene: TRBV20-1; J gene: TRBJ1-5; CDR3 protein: CSASGGPSNRPQHF; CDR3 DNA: TGCAGTGCTAGTGGGGGCCCCAGCAATCGGCCCCAGCATTTT
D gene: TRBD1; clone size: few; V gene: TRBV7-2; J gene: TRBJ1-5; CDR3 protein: CASSLRGLSNQPQHF; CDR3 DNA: TGTGCCAGCAGCTTGAGGGGGCTCAGCAATCAGCCCCAGCATTTT
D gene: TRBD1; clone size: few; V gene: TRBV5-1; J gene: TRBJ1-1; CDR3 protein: CASSRTGDHTEAFF; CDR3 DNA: TGCGCCAGCAGCAGAACAGGGGACCACACTGAAGCTTTCTTT
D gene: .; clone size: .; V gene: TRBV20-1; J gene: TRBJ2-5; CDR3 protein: CSASRQNLETQYF; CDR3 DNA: TGCAGTGCTAGTAGACAGAACCTAGAGACCCAGTACTTC
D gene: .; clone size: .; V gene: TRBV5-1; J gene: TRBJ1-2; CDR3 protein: CASSPATGYGYTF; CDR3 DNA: TGCGCCAGCAGCCCCGCGACTGGCTATGGCTACACCTTC
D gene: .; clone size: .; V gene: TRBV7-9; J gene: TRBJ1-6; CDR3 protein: CASSLRAANSPLHF; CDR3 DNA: TGTGCCAGCAGCTTAAGGGCAGCCAATTCACCCCTCCACTTT
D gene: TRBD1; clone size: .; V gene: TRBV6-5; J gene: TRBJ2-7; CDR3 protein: CASRDRAAYEQYF; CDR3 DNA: TGTGCCAGCAGGGACAGGGCGGCCTACGAGCAGTACTTC
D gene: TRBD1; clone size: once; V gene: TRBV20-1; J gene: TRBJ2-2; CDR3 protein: CSAPRTGRYTGELFF; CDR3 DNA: TGCAGTGCTCCCAGGACAGGGCGTTACACCGGGGAGCTGTTTTTT
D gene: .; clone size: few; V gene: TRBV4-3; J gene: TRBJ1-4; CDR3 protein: CASSQDRREKLFF; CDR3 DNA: TGCGCCAGCAGCCAAGATCGACGGGAAAAACTGTTTTTT
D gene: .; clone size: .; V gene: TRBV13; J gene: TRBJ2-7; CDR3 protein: CASSLGRGMGYEQYF; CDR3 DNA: TGTGCCAGCAGCTTAGGTAGGGGAATGGGTTACGAGCAGTACTTC
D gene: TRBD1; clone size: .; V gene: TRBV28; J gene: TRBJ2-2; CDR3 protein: CASRPGTVYTGELFF; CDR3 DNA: TGTGCCAGCAGGCCCGGGACAGTTTACACCGGGGAGCTGTTTTTT
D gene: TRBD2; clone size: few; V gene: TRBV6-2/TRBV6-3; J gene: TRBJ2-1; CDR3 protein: CASSYELAGGPPYNEQFF; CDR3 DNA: TGTGCCAGCAGTTACGAACTAGCGGGGGGGCCCCCCTACAATGAGCAGTTCTTC
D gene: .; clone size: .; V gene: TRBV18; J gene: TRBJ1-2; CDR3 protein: CASAPVPDTGYTF; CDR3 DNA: TGTGCCAGCGCACCAGTGCCGGACACGGGCTACACCTTC
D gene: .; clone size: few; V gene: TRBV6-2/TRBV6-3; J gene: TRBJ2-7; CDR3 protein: CASSYDRIGSYEQYF; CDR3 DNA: TGTGCCAGCAGTTACGACAGGATCGGCTCCTACGAGCAGTACTTC